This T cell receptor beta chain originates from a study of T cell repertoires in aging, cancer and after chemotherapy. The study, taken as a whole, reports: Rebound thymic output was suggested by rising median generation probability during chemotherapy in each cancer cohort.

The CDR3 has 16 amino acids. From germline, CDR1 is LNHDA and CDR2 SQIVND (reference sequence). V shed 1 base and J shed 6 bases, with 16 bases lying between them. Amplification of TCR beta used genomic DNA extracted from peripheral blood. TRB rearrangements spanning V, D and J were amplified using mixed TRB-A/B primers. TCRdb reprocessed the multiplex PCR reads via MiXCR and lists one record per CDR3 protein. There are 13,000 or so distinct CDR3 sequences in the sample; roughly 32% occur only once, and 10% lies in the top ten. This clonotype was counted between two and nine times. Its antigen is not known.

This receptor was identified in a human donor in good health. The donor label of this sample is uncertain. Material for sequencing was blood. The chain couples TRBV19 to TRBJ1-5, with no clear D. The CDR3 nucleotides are TGTGCCAGTAGTATAGTCGTGGGCAGAGGCCCTCAGCCCCAGCATTTT. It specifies CASSIVVGRGPQPQHF.